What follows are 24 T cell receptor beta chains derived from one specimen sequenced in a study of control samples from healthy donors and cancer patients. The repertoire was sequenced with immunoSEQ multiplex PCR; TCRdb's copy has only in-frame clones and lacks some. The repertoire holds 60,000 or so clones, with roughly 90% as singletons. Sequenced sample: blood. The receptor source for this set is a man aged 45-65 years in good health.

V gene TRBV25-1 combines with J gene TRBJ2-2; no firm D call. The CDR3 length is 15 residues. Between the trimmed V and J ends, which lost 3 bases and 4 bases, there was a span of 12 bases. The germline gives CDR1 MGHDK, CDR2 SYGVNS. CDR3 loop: CASSDRRGVTGELFF. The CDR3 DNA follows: TGTGCCAGCAGTGACAGGCGTGGGGTCACCGGGGAGCTGTTTTTT.

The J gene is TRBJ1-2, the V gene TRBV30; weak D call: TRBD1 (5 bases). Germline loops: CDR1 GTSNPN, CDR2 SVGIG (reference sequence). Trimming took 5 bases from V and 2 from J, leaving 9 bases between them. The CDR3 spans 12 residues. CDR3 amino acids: CAWRDLNYGYTF. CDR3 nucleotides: TGTGCCTGGCGGGACCTCAACTATGGCTACACCTTC.

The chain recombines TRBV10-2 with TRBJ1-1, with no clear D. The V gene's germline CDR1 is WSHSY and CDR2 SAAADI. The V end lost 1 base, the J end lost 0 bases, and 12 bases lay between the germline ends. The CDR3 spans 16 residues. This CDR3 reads CASSEWMTGMNTEAFF. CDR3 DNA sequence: TGCGCCAGCAGTGAGTGGATGACGGGAATGAACACTGAAGCTTTCTTT.

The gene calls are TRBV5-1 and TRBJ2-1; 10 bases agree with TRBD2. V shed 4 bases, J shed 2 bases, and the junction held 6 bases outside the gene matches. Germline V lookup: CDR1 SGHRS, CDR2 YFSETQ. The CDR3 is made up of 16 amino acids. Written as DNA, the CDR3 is TGCGCCAGCAGCCTATTGGGGACTAGCGCCTACAATGAGCAGTTCTTC. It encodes CASSLLGTSAYNEQFF.

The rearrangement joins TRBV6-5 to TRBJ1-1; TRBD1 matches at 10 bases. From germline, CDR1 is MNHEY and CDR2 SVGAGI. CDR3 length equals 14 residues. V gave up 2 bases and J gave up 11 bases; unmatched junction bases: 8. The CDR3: CASSYHGGDRGAFF. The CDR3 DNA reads TGTGCCAGCAGTTACCATGGAGGGGACAGGGGTGCTTTCTTT.

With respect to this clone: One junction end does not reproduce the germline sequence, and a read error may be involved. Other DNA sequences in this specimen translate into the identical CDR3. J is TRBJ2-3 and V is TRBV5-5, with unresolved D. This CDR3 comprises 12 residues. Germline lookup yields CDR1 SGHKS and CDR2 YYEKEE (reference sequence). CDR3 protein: CASSLETDTQYF. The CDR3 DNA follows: TGTGCCAGCAGTTTGGAAACAGATACGCAGTATTTT. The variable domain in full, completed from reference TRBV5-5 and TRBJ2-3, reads DAGVTQSPTHLIKTRGQQVTLRCSPISGHKSVSWYQQVLGQGPQFIFQYYEKEERGRGNFPDRFSARQFPNYSSELNVNALLLGDSALYLCASSLETDTQYFGPGTRLTVL.

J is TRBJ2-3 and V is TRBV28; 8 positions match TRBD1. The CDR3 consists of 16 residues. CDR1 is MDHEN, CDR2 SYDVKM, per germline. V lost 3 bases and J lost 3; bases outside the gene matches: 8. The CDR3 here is CASSLGQGASTDTQYF. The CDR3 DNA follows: TGTGCCAGCAGTTTGGGCCAGGGGGCGAGTACAGATACGCAGTATTTT.

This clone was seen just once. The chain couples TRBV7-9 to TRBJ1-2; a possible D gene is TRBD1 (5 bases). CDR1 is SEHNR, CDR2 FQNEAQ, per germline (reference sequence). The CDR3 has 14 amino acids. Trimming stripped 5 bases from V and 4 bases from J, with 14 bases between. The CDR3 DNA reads TGTGCCAGCAGCCCTCCCGGGGCCCCCTATGGCTACACCTTC. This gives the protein CASSPPGAPYGYTF.

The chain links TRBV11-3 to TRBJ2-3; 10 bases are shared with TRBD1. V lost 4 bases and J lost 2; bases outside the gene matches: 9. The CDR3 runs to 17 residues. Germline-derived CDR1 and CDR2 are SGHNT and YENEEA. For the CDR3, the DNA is TGTGCCAGCAGCTCGGGGACAGGGGCCCTAATCACAGATACGCAGTATTTT. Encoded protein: CASSSGTGALITDTQYF.

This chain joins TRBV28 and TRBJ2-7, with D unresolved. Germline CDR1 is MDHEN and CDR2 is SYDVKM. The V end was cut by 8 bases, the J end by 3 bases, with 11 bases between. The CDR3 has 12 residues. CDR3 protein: CASRLKSYEQYF. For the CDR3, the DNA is TGTGCCAGCCGATTGAAAAGCTACGAGCAGTACTTC.

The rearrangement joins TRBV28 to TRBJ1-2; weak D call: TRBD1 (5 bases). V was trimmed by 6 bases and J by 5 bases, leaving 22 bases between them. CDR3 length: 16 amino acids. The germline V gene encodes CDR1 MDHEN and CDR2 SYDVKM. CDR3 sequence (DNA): TGTGCCAGCAGGGACGCCCCCGGGGCGAGTATTTATGGCTACACCTTC. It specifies CASRDAPGASIYGYTF.

CDR3 sequence: CASSESGVVNIQYF. For the CDR3, the DNA is TGCGCCAGCAGTGAATCAGGGGTGGTGAACATTCAGTACTTC. The chain uses TRBV10-2 and TRBJ2-4, with a weak D call TRBD1 (6 bases). The germline CDR1 and CDR2 sequences are WSHSY and SAAADI. CDR3 length equals 14 residues. V was pared by 3 bases and J by 7 bases, with 13 bases between.

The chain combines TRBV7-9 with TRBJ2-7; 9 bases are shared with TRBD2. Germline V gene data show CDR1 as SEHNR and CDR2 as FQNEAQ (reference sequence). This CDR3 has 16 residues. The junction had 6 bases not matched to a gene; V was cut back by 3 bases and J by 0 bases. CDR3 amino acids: CASSFSAGGLSYEQYF. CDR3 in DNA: TGTGCCAGCAGCTTCTCTGCGGGAGGGCTCTCCTACGAGCAGTACTTC.

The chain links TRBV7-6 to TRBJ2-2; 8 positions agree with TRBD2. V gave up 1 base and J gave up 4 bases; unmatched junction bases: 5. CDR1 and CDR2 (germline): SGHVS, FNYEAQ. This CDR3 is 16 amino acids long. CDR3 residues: CASSLVSGRVTGELFF. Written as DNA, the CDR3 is TGTGCCAGCAGCTTAGTGAGCGGGAGAGTCACCGGGGAGCTGTTTTTT.

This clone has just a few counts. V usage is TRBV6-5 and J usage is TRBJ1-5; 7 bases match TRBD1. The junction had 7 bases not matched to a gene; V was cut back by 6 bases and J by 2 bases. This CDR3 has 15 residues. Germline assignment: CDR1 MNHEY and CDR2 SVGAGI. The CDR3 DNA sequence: TGTGCCAGCAGATCCCCGACAGGGCGCAATCAGCCCCAGCATTTT. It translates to CASRSPTGRNQPQHF.

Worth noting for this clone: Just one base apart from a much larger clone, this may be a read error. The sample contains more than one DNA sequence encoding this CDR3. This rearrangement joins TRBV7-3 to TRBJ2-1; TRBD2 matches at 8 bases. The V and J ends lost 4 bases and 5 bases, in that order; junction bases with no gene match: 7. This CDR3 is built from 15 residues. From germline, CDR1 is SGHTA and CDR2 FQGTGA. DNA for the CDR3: TGTGCCAGCAGCTATACTAGCGGAAGCGACAATGAGCAGTTCTTC. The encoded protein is CASSYTSGSDNEQFF.

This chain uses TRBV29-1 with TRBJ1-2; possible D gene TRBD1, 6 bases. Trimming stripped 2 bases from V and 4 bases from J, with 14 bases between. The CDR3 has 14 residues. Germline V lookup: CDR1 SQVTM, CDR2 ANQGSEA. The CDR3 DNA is TGCAGCGTTGAACCCGCAAGGGGGGGCTATGGCTACACCTTC. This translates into CSVEPARGGYGYTF. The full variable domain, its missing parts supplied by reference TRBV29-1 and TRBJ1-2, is SAVISQKPSRDICQRGTSLTIQCQVDSQVTMMFWYRQQPGQSLTLIATANQGSEATYESGFVIDKFPISRPNLTFSTLTVSNMSPEDSSIYLCSVEPARGGYGYTFGSGTRLTVV.

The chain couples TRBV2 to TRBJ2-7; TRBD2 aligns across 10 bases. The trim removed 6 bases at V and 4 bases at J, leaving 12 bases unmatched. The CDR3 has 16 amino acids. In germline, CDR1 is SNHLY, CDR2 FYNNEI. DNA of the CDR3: TGTGCCAGCAGAGCCGGGACTAGCGCGTCCTGGTACGAGCAGTACTTC. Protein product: CASRAGTSASWYEQYF.

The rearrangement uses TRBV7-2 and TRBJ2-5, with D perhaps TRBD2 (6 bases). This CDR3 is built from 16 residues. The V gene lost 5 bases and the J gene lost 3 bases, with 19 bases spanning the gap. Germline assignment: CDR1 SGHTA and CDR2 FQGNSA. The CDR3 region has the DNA TGTGCCAGCAGCCCCCGGGTGCTGGCGGGGAAAGAGACCCAGTACTTC. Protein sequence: CASSPRVLAGKETQYF. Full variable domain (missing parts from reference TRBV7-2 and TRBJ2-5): GAGVSQSPSNKVTEKGKDVELRCDPISGHTALYWYRQSLGQGLEFLIYFQGNSAPDKSGLPSDRFSAERTGGSVSTLTIQRTQQEDSAVYLCASSPRVLAGKETQYFGPGTRLLVL.

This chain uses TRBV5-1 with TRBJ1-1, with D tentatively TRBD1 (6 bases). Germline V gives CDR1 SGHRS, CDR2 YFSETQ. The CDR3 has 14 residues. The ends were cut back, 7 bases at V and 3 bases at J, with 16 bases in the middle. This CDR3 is CASGGAGGYTEAFF. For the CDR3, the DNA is TGCGCCAGCGGAGGCGCGGGGGGCTACACTGAAGCTTTCTTT.

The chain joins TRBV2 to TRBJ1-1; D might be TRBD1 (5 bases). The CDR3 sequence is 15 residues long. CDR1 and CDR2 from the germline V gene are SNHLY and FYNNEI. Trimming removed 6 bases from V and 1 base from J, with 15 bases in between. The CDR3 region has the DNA TGTGCCAGCAGGGGGGAGTACGGAGCGAACACTGAAGCTTTCTTT. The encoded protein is CASRGEYGANTEAFF.

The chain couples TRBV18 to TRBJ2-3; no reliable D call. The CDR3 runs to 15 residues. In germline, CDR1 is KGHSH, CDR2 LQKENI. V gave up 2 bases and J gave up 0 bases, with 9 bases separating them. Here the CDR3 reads CASSPFSDSTDTQYF. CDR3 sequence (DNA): TGTGCCAGCTCACCATTCTCGGATAGCACAGATACGCAGTATTTT. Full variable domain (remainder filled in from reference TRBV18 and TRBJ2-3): NAGVMQNPRHLVRRRGQEARLRCSPMKGHSHVYWYRQLPEEGLKFMVYLQKENIIDESGMPKERFSAEFPKEGPSILRIQQVVRGDSAAYFCASSPFSDSTDTQYFGPGTRLTVL.

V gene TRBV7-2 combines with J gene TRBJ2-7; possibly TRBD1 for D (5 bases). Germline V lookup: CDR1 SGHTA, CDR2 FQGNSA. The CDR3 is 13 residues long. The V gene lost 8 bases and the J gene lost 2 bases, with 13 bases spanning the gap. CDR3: CASSRGGTYEQYF. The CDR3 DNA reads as TGTGCCAGCTCAAGGGGCGGAACCTACGAGCAGTACTTC. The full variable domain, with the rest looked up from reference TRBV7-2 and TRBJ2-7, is GAGVSQSPSNKVTEKGKDVELRCDPISGHTALYWYRQSLGQGLEFLIYFQGNSAPDKSGLPSDRFSAERTGGSVSTLTIQRTQQEDSAVYLCASSRGGTYEQYFGPGTRLTVT.

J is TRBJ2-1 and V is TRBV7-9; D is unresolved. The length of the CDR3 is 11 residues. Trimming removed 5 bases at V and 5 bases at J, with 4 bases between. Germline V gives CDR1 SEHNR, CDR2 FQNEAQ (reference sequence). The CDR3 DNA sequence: TGTGCCAGCAGCCCGGACAATGAGCAGTTCTTC. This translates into CASSPDNEQFF.